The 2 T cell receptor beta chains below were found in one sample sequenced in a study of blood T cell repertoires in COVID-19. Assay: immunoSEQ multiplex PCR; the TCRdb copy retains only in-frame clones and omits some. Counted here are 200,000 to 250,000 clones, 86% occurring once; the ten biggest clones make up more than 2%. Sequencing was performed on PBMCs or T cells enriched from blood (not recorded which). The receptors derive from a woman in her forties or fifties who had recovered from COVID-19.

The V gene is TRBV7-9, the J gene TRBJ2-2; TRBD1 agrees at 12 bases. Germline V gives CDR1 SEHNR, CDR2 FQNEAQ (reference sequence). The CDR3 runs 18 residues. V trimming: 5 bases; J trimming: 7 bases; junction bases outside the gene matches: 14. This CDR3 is CASSTIRRDRGLGGELFF. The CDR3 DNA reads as TGTGCCAGCAGCACCATCCGGCGGGACAGGGGGCTCGGCGGGGAGCTGTTTTTT.

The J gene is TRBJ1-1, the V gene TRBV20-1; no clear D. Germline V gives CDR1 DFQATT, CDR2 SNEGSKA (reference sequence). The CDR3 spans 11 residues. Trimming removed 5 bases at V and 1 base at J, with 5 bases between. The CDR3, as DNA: TGCAGTGCTGAGGCGAACACTGAAGCTTTCTTT. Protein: CSAEANTEAFF.